Shown below are 5 T cell receptor beta chains from a single sample sequenced in a study of control samples from healthy donors and cancer patients. Method: immunoSEQ multiplex PCR; TCRdb's copy keeps in-frame clones and lacks some. The data hold 150,000 or so clones, with about 90% observed a single time. The sequenced material came from blood. The receptors derive from a young man in good health.

V and J are TRBV6-5 and TRBJ1-4; possible D gene TRBD1, 6 bases. This CDR3 comprises 14 residues. V shed 6 bases and J shed 3 bases, with 11 bases lying between them. The germline V gene encodes CDR1 MNHEY and CDR2 SVGAGI. CDR3 region: CASSPRQANEKLFF. CDR3 bases: TGTGCCAGCAGCCCCCGACAGGCTAATGAAAAACTGTTTTTT.

The chain links TRBV2 to TRBJ2-7; no clear D gene. The CDR3 has 14 residues. The germline V gene has CDR1 SNHLY and CDR2 FYNNEI. V shed 4 bases and J shed 3 bases, with 13 bases lying between them. CDR3 sequence reads: CASSAGTLGYEQYF. The CDR3 nucleotides read TGTGCCAGCAGTGCGGGTACTTTAGGCTACGAGCAGTACTTC.

The V gene is TRBV7-2, the J gene TRBJ2-1, with TRBD1 identical over 7 bases. Trimming cost V 7 bases and J 3 bases; bases outside gene matches: 6. The CDR3 consists of 14 residues. CDR1 and CDR2 from the germline V gene are SGHTA and FQGNSA. The CDR3 protein is CASNNRQGYNEQFF. As DNA, the CDR3 is TGTGCCAGCAACAATAGACAGGGCTACAATGAGCAGTTCTTC.

This chain links TRBV5-1 with TRBJ2-1; TRBD2 might be the D (6 bases). Looked up from germline, CDR1 is SGHRS and CDR2 is YFSETQ. Trimming stripped 4 bases from V and 0 bases from J, with 14 bases between. The CDR3 length is 16 residues. CDR3: CASSGPGTDSYNEQFF. The DNA of the CDR3 is TGCGCCAGCAGCGGGCCCGGGACTGACTCCTACAATGAGCAGTTCTTC.

This chain joins TRBV3-1 (or the pseudogene TRBV3-2) and TRBJ1-4; perhaps TRBD1 as D (5 bases). Trimming took 4 bases from V and 1 from J, leaving 10 bases between them. The CDR3 covers 15 residues. CDR1 is LGHDT and CDR2 is YNNKEL in the germline V gene (reference sequence). The DNA for the CDR3 is TGTGCCAGCAGCCTACAGGCTGGAACTAATGAAAAACTGTTTTTT. Translation: CASSLQAGTNEKLFF.